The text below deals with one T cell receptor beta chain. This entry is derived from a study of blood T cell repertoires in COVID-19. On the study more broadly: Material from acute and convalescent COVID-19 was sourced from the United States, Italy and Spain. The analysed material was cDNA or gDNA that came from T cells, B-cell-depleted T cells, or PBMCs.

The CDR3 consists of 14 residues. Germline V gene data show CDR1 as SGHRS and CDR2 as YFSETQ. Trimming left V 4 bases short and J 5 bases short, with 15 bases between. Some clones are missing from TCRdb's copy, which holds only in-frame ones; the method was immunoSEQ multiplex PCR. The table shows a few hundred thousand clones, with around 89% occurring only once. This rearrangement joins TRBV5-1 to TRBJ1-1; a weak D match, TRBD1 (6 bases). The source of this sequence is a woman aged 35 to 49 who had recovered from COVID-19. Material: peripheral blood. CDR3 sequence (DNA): TGCGCCAGCAGCGGGGGACACGGCGGGACTGAAGCTTTCTTT. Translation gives CASSGGHGGTEAFF.